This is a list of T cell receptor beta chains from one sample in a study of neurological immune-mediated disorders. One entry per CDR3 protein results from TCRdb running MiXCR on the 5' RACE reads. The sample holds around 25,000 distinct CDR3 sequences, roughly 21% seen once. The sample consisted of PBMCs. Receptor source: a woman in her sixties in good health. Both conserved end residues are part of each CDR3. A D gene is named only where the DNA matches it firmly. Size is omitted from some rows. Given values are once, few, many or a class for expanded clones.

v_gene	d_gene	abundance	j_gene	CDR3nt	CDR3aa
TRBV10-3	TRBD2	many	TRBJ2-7	TGTGCCATCAGGGCGGGGGGCCTCTCCTACGAGCAGTACTTC	CAIRAGGLSYEQYF
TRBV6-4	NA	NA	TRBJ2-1	TGTGCCAGCAGTGACGGGGGAGGGGGATACAATGAGCAGTTCTTC	CASSDGGGGYNEQFF
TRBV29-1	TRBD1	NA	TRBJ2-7	TGCAGCGTTGACGGTCCGACAGGGGGCGAGCAGTACTTC	CSVDGPTGGEQYF
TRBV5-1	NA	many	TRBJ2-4	TGCGCCAGCAGCTTGGCCGGACAGAAAAACATTCAGTACTTC	CASSLAGQKNIQYF
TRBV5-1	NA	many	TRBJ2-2	TGCGCCAGCAGCTTGGAGGGCACCAGTTCCACCGGGGAGCTGTTTTTT	CASSLEGTSSTGELFF
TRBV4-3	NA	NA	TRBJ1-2	TGCGCCAGCATCCAAAGCCAGAAGGGTTATGGCTACACCTTC	CASIQSQKGYGYTF
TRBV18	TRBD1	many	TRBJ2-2	TGTGCCAGCCCCGGGACAGACACCGGGGAGCTGTTTTTT	CASPGTDTGELFF
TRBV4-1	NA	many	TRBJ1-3	TGCGCCAGCAGCCAACAAGGGGGGCGAAGCTCTGGAAACACCATATATTTT	CASSQQGGRSSGNTIYF
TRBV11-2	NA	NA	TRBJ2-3	TGTGCCAGCAGCCACACAGATACGCAGTATTTT	CASSHTDTQYF
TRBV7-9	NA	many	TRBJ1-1	TGTGCCAGCAGCTTAGACGCGGGACGGCCCAACACTGAAGCTTTCTTT	CASSLDAGRPNTEAFF
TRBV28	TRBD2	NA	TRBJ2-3	TGTGCCATCAGTTTAGCGGGAGGATGGACAGATACGCAGTATTTT	CAISLAGGWTDTQYF
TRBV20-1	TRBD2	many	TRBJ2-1	TGCAGTGCTAGAGACATAGCGGGCTCCTACAATGAGCAGTTCTTC	CSARDIAGSYNEQFF
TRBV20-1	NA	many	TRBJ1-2	TGCAGTGCTAGGGGGGGAGGGGAGAATGGCTACACCTTC	CSARGGGENGYTF
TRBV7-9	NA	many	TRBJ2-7	TGTGCCAGCAGACCCGGGAGCTCCTACGAGCAGTACTTC	CASRPGSSYEQYF
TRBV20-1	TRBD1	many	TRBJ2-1	TGCAGTGCTAGAGTGCGGACAGGGGTCTACAATGAGCAGTTCTTC	CSARVRTGVYNEQFF
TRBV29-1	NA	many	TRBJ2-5	TGCAGCGTTAATACCGACACCCAAGAGACCCAGTACTTC	CSVNTDTQETQYF
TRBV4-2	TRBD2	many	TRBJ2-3	TGTGCCAGCAGCCAGGGACTAGCGGGAGGGCAGAGCACAGATACGCAGTATTTT	CASSQGLAGGQSTDTQYF
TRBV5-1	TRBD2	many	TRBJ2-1	TGCGCCAGCAGCGCGGGGGGGAGCTCCTACAATGAGCAGTTCTTC	CASSAGGSSYNEQFF
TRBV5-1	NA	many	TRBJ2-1	TGCGCCAGCAGCCCCGGGGGTACATGGGATGAGCAGTTCTTC	CASSPGGTWDEQFF
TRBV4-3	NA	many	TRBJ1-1	TGCGCCAGCAGCCAAGATCAGGGATTGAACACTGAAGCTTTCTTT	CASSQDQGLNTEAFF
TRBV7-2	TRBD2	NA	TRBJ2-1	TGTGCCAGCAGCTTAGTTCCAGCGGGAGTAGGTTACAATGAGCAGTTCTTC	CASSLVPAGVGYNEQFF
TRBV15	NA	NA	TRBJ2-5	TGTGCCACCAGCGGTACCCAGCTGGTCCAAGAGACCCAGTACTTC	CATSGTQLVQETQYF
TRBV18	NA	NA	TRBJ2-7	TGTGCCAGCTCACCTGGACCGTCCTACGAGCAGTACTTC	CASSPGPSYEQYF
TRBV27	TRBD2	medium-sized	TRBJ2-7	TGTGCCAGCAGTGATGGCCCGGGAACGGGAGGGCTCCACGAGCAGTACTTC	CASSDGPGTGGLHEQYF
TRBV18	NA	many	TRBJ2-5	TGTGCCAGCTCCTTCGGCTATGGGCGGGAGACCCAGTACTTC	CASSFGYGRETQYF
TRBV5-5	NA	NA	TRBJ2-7	TGTGCCAGCAGCGAGAGGCAGAACCGGATGTACGAGCAGTACTTC	CASSERQNRMYEQYF
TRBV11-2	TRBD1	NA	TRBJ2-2	TGTGCCAGCAGCTGGGACAGGGGGCGAGCCGGGGAGCTGTTTTTT	CASSWDRGRAGELFF